These 22 T cell receptor beta chains share one sample of origin, sequenced in a study of T cells after yellow fever vaccination. TCRdb itself ran the 5' RACE reads through MiXCR, one entry per CDR3 protein. The sample shows roughly 170,000 distinct CDR3 sequences, roughly 6.2% of them seen only once. This specimen consisted of CD4+ T cells sorted from PBMCs, obtained on the day of the first yellow fever vaccination. These receptors came from a man younger than 35 who received the YFV17D yellow fever vaccine.

This clonotype occurred many times. This chain joins TRBV5-1 and TRBJ2-5; D is uncertain. Per germline, CDR1 SGHRS and CDR2 YFSETQ. This CDR3 region has 14 residues. V gave up 0 bases and J gave up 2 bases, with 8 bases separating them. CDR3 sequence reads: CASSLGRVQETQYF. The CDR3 coding sequence is TGCGCCAGCAGCTTGGGTAGGGTTCAAGAGACCCAGTACTTC.

This clonotype was counted a few times. The chain has TRBV10-3 and TRBJ1-4; tentative D call: TRBD1 (6 bases). Per germline, CDR1 ENHRY and CDR2 SYGVKD. The CDR3 loop spans 14 amino acids. V was cut by 2 bases and J by 8 bases, with 12 bases left in between. The CDR3 here is CAISERDQGEKLFF. The CDR3 DNA follows: TGTGCCATCAGTGAGAGGGATCAGGGGGAAAAACTGTTTTTT.

This chain joins TRBV6-2 or TRBV6-3 and TRBJ1-5, with D possibly matching TRBD1 (6 bases). Germline V CDR1 and CDR2: MNHEY, SVGEGT. This CDR3 region has 12 residues. V dropped 4 bases and J dropped 10 bases, with 11 bases sitting between them. CDR3 sequence (DNA): TGTGCCAGCAGTTCCTACAGGGCCCCCCAGCATTTT. It encodes CASSSYRAPQHF.

At least ten counts were recorded for this clonotype. The V gene is TRBV7-2, the J gene TRBJ2-5, with TRBD1 matching 8 bases. Losses at the gene ends were 3 bases for V and 1 base for J; bases not matched to a gene: 1. The CDR3 runs to 14 residues. Germline V gene lookup returns CDR1 SGHTA and CDR2 FQGNSA. The CDR3 sequence is CASSFGQGQETQYF. In DNA, the CDR3 is TGTGCCAGCAGCTTTGGACAGGGCCAAGAGACCCAGTACTTC. Drawing the rest from reference TRBV7-2 and TRBJ2-5, the complete variable domain is GAGVSQSPSNKVTEKGKDVELRCDPISGHTALYWYRQSLGQGLEFLIYFQGNSAPDKSGLPSDRFSAERTGGSVSTLTIQRTQQEDSAVYLCASSFGQGQETQYFGPGTRLLVL.

This clonotype has a handful of counts. This rearrangement joins TRBV6-1 to TRBJ2-7; D is uncertain. Deletions cut 4 bases from V and 6 bases from J, with 10 bases between. Germline CDR1 reads MNHNS; CDR2 reads SASEGT. CDR3 size: 12 residues. The DNA of the CDR3 is TGTGCCAGCAGTGTCCTGTGGGGCGAGCAGTACGTC. This sequence encodes CASSVLWGEQYV.

This chain joins TRBV7-2 and TRBJ2-7; 7 positions match TRBD1. The V segment lost 0 bases and the J segment 6 bases; nucleotides outside the gene matches: 8. Germline loops: CDR1 SGHTA, CDR2 FQGNSA. The length of the CDR3 is 15 residues. CDR3 residues: CASSLALGQVREQYF. In DNA, the CDR3 is TGTGCCAGCAGCTTAGCCCTCGGACAGGTCCGCGAGCAGTACTTC.

Comment on this clonotype: A much bigger clone sits one base away, suggesting this may be a read error. This chain joins TRBV5-1 and TRBJ2-3; D uncertain. The V end was cut by 4 bases, the J end by 6 bases, with 9 bases between. This CDR3 is built from 12 residues. Per germline, CDR1 SGHRS and CDR2 YFSETQ. CDR3: CASSHGDDTQYF. The CDR3 DNA is TGCGCCAGCAGCCACGGCGACGATACGCAGTATTTT.

In the case of this clonotype: This may come from a read error, since a much larger clone is one base off. The chain has TRBV5-1 and TRBJ2-7, with D tentatively TRBD1 (6 bases). The germline V gene has CDR1 SGHRS and CDR2 YFSETQ. The germline V and J ends were trimmed by 5 bases and 0 bases, with 15 bases remaining between them. The CDR3 length is 15 residues. The chain's CDR3 is CASRATGLRSYEQYF. CDR3 sequence (DNA): TGCGCCAGCAGGGCCACAGGGTTACGCTCCTACGAGCAGTACTTC.

This clonotype was seen a few times. The rearrangement uses TRBV12-3 or TRBV12-4 and TRBJ2-3, with D possibly being TRBD1 or TRBD2 (6 bases each). V lost 7 bases and J lost 2, with 19 bases in between. The CDR3 is 16 amino acids. The CDR3: CASTLVRGASTDTQYF. Written as DNA, the CDR3 is TGTGCCAGCACTCTCGTTAGGGGGGCCTCCACAGATACGCAGTATTTT.

This clonotype was counted only a few times. This chain connects TRBV5-4 to TRBJ1-2; D not certain. Germline V gene data show CDR1 as SGHNT and CDR2 as YYREEE (reference sequence). The CDR3 covers 14 residues. V shed 6 bases and J shed 0 bases, with 12 bases lying between them. The CDR3 DNA follows: TGTGCCAGCACGGGAGCCTCGACTAACTATGGCTACACCTTC. This gives the protein CASTGASTNYGYTF.

The CDR3 reads CASSSGLLCWELFF. The CDR3 coding sequence is TGTGCCAGCAGCTCCGGGCTGCTCTGCTGGGAGCTGTTTTTT. V usage is TRBV3-1 and J usage is TRBJ2-2; D not certain. Trimming removed 5 bases from V and 9 bases from J, with 16 bases in between. Germline values: CDR1 LGHDT, CDR2 YNNKEL (reference sequence). The CDR3 is 14 residues long.

This clonotype showed up just a few times. The rearrangement uses TRBV5-1 and TRBJ2-3, with D perhaps matching TRBD1 (6 bases). The V end lost 4 bases, the J end lost 2 bases, and 11 bases lay between the germline ends. Germline values: CDR1 SGHRS, CDR2 YFSETQ. The CDR3 has 14 amino acids. CDR3 loop: CASSLGQLTDTQYF. The DNA for the CDR3 is TGCGCCAGCAGCCTCGGACAGCTCACAGATACGCAGTATTTT.

There are many counts of this clonotype. The genes are TRBV15 and TRBJ2-3, with 8 bases fitting TRBD1. Germline assignment: CDR1 LNHNV and CDR2 YYDKDF (reference sequence). The CDR3 covers 19 residues. The junction had 11 bases not matched to a gene; V was cut back by 0 bases and J by 0 bases. CDR3 residues: CATSRDPPSTGVSTDTQYF. As DNA, the CDR3 is TGTGCCACCAGCAGAGATCCCCCCTCGACAGGGGTGAGCACAGATACGCAGTATTTT.

This clonotype was recorded at least ten times. This chain connects TRBV6-5 to TRBJ1-1; D unclear. This CDR3 has 14 amino acids. Germline CDR1 reads MNHEY; CDR2 reads SVGAGI. V was trimmed by 0 bases and J by 3 bases, leaving 8 bases between them. The CDR3 spells CASSYSGLDTEAFF. The CDR3 coding sequence is TGTGCCAGCAGTTACTCAGGGTTGGACACTGAAGCTTTCTTT.

In its sample, this clonotype was seen many times. The chain is built from TRBV28 and TRBJ2-4, with D tentatively TRBD2 (5 bases). The V gene lost 6 bases and the J gene lost 5 bases, with 5 bases spanning the gap. The CDR3 extends over 11 amino acids. Germline CDR1 and CDR2: MDHEN and SYDVKM. CDR3 bases: TGTGCCAGCAGGGGAGAAAACATTCAGTACTTC. It translates to CASRGENIQYF.

This clonotype has at least ten counts. The chain links TRBV12-3 or TRBV12-4 to TRBJ2-3; D may be TRBD1 (5 bases). The CDR3 has 13 amino acids. V lost 3 bases and J 3 bases, leaving 7 bases between the germline ends. CDR3 amino acids: CASSLTETDTQYF. The CDR3 DNA follows: TGTGCCAGCAGTTTGACAGAGACAGATACGCAGTATTTT.

This clonotype was seen a few times. The rearrangement links TRBV7-2 to TRBJ2-6; D may match TRBD1 or TRBD2 (6 bases each). The CDR3 is made up of 17 amino acids. Trimming removed 2 bases from V and 4 bases from J, with 15 bases in between. Germline V CDR1 and CDR2: SGHTA, FQGNSA. In DNA, the CDR3 is TGTGCCAGCAGCTTATCCGTCGGGGGCGGAGGGGCCAACGTCCTGACTTTC. It is translated as CASSLSVGGGGANVLTF.

In this sample, this clonotype turned up many times. The chain joins TRBV11-3 to TRBJ2-3; 9 bases match TRBD2. Germline lookup yields CDR1 SGHNT and CDR2 YENEEA. V was clipped by 5 bases and J by 4 bases; unmatched bases: 4. This CDR3 spans 14 amino acids. In nucleotides, the CDR3 is TGTGCCAGCAGCCTCGGCGGGGGGGCAGATACGCAGTATTTT. This sequence encodes CASSLGGGADTQYF.

A few counts support this clonotype. This rearrangement joins TRBV2 to TRBJ1-6, with 8 bases lining up with TRBD1. Germline CDR1 and CDR2: SNHLY and FYNNEI. V lost 3 bases to trimming and J lost 6 bases; unmatched junction nucleotides: 1. This CDR3 has 14 amino acids. The CDR3 reads CASSDRGRNSPLHF. The CDR3 DNA is TGTGCCAGCAGTGACAGGGGGCGTAATTCACCCCTCCACTTT.

The table lists this clonotype with many counts. J is TRBJ2-1 and V is TRBV5-6; D possibly corresponds to TRBD1 (5 bases). The CDR3 loop spans 16 amino acids. Germline assignment: CDR1 SGHDT and CDR2 YYEEEE. Trimming took 0 bases from V and 6 from J, leaving 16 bases between them. The CDR3 nucleotides are TGTGCCAGCAGCTTGGTAACTCGTGGGGCAACCAATGAGCAGTTCTTC. This codes for CASSLVTRGATNEQFF.

This rearrangement joins TRBV27 to TRBJ2-5; 7 nucleotides align to TRBD1. After removal of 10 bases from V and 4 bases from J, the junction contained 6 bases not matched to a gene. CDR1 and CDR2 (germline): MNHEY, SMNVEV (reference sequence). The CDR3 length is 12 residues. The CDR3 is CATQGVGETQYF. As DNA, the CDR3 is TGTGCCACCCAGGGGGTCGGAGAGACCCAGTACTTC.

The chain employs TRBV20-1 and TRBJ2-1; TRBD2 agrees at 9 bases. With V trimmed by 8 bases and J by 9 bases, 17 bases remained unmatched. CDR1 is DFQATT, CDR2 SNEGSKA, per germline (reference sequence). The length of the CDR3 is 15 residues. The DNA of the CDR3 is TGCAGTACTAAGACGACGGGCGGGGGGGCCGGTGAGCAGTTCTTC. This encodes CSTKTTGGGAGEQFF.